This TCR beta chain was sequenced for a study of T-cell reconstitution after alpha-beta-depleted transplantation in children. A library of TCRbeta sequences, prepared with unique molecular identifiers, was generated. TCRdb used MiXCR to reprocess the PCR reads, holding one entry per CDR3 protein. The top ten hold around a quarter of the sample, which has a few hundred thousand distinct CDR3 sequences, around two fifths seen once. This clonotype has only a few counts. CDR3 length equals 14 residues. Germline-derived CDR1 and CDR2 are MNHNS and SASEGT. After removal of 6 bases from V and 2 bases from J, the junction contained 2 bases not matched to a gene.

Sample: PBMCs, taken before TCRalphabeta/CD19-depleted stem cell transplant. The V call is TRBV6-1, the J call TRBJ2-2, with 8 bases that match TRBD1. The TCR sequence derives from a girl aged 2 to 9 with aplastic anemia, due to receive a stem cell transplant. CDR3 residues: CASSGQGNTGELFF. CDR3 coding DNA: TGTGCCAGCAGCGGACAGGGCAACACCGGGGAGCTGTTTTTT.